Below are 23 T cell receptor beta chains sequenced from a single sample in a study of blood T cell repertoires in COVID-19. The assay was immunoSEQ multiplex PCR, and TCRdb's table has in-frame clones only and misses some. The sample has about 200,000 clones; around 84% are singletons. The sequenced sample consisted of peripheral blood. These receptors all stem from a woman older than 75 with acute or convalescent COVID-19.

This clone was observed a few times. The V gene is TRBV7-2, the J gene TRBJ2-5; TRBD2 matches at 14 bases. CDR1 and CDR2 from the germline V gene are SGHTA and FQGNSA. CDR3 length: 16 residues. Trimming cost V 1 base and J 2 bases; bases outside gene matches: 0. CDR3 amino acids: CASSLGLAGGQETQYF. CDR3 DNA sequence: TGTGCCAGCAGCTTAGGACTAGCGGGAGGGCAAGAGACCCAGTACTTC.

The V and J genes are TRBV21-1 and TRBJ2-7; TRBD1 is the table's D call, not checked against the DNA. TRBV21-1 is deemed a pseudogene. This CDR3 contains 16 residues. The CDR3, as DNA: TGTGCCAGCAGCACAAAGTTACAGGGGGCGGCCTCCGAGCAGTACTTC. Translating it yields CASSTKLQGAASEQYF.

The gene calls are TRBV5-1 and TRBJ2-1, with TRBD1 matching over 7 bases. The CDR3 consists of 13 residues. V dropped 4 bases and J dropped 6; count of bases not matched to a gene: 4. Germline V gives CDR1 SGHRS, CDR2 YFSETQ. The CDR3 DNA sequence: TGCGCCAGCAGCATTGGGACAGTCAATGAGCAGTTCTTC. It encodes CASSIGTVNEQFF. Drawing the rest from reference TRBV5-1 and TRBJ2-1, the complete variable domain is KAGVTQTPRYLIKTRGQQVTLSCSPISGHRSVSWYQQTPGQGLQFLFEYFSETQRNKGNFPGRFSGRQFSNSRSEMNVSTLELGDSALYLCASSIGTVNEQFFGPGTRLTVL.

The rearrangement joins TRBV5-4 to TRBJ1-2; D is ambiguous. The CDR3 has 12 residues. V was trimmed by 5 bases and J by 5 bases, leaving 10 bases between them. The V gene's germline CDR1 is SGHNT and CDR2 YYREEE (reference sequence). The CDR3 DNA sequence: TGTGCCAGCAGTTACGAGTATTATGGCTACACCTTC. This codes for CASSYEYYGYTF.

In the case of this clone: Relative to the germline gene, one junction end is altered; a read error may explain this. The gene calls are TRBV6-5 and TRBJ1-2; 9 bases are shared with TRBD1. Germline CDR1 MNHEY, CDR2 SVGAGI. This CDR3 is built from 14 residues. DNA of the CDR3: TGTACCAGCAGTCGGGACAGGGAGTACTATGGCTACACCTTC. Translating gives CTSSRDREYYGYTF.

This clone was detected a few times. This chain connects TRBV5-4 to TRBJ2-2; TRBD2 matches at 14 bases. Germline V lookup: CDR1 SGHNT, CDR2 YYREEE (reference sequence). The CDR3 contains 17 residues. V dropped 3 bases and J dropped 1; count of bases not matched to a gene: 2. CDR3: CASSYGLAGGNTGELFF. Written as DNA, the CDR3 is TGTGCCAGCAGCTACGGACTAGCGGGAGGGAACACCGGGGAGCTGTTTTTT.

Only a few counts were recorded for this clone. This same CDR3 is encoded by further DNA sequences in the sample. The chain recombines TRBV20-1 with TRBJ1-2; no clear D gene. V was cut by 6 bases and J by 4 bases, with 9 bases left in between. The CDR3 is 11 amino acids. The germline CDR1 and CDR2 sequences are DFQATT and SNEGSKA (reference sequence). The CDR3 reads CSATPGYGYTF. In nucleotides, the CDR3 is TGCAGTGCCACGCCAGGCTATGGCTACACCTTC.

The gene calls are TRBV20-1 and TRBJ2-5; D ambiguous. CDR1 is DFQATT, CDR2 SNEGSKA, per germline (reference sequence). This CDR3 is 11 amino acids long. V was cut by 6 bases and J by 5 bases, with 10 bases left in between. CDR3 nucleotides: TGCAGTGCCCAAGCGTGGGAGACCCAGTACTTC. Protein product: CSAQAWETQYF.

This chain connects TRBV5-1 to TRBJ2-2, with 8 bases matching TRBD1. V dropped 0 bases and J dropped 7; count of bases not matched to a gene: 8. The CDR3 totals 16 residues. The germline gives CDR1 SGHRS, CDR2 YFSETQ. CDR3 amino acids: CASSLERQGIGGELFF. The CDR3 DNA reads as TGCGCCAGCAGCTTGGAGCGACAGGGGATCGGCGGGGAGCTGTTTTTT.

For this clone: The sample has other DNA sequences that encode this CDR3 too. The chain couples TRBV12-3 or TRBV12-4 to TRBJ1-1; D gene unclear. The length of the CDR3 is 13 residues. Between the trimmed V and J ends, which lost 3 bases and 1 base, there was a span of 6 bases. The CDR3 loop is CASSFAGNTEAFF. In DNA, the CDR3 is TGTGCCAGCAGTTTTGCGGGGAACACTGAAGCTTTCTTT.

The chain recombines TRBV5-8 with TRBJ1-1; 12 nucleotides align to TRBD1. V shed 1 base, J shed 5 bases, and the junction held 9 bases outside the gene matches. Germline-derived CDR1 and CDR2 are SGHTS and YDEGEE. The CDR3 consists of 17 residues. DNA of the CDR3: TGTGCCAGCAGCTTGAATCCCGGGACAGGGGGCTGGACTGAAGCTTTCTTT. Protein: CASSLNPGTGGWTEAFF.

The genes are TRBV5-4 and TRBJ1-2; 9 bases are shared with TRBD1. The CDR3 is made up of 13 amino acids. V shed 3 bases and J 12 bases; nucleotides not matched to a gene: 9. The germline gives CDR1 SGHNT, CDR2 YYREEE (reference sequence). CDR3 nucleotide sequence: TGTGCCAGCAGCTCCGGGACAGGGTCAATACACACCTTC. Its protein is CASSSGTGSIHTF. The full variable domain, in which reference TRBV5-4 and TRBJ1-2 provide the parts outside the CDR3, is ETGVTQSPTHLIKTRGQQVTLRCSSQSGHNTVSWYQQALGQGPQFIFQYYREEENGRGNFPPRFSGLQFPNYSSELNVNALELDDSALYLCASSSGTGSIHTFGSGTRLTVV.

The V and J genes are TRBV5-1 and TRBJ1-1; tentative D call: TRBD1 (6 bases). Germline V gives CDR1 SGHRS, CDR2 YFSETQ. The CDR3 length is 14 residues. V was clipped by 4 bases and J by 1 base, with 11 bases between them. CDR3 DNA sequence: TGCGCCAGCAGCCCTCAAGGGGGGAACACTGAAGCTTTCTTT. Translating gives CASSPQGGNTEAFF.

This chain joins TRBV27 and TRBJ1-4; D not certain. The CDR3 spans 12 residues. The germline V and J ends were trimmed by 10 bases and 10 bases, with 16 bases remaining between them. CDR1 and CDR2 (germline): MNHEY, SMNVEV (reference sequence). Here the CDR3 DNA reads TGTGCCACAGCGGGGAACGACGGAAAACTGTTTTTT. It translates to CATAGNDGKLFF.

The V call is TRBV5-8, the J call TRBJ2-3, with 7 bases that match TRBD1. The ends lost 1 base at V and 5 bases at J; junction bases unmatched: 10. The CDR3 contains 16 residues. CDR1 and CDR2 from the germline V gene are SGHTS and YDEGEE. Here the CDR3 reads CASSLKQGVIVDTQYF. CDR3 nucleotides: TGTGCCAGCAGCTTGAAGCAGGGGGTAATAGTAGATACGCAGTATTTT.

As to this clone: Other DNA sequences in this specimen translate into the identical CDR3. CDR3 sequence (DNA): TGCAGTGCTGCCCGGGGGGAGACCCAGTACTTC. The encoded protein is CSAARGETQYF. The chain carries TRBV20-1 and TRBJ2-5, with D possibly matching TRBD2 (6 bases). The V and J ends lost 5 bases and 5 bases respectively, with 9 bases between them. Germline CDR1 DFQATT, CDR2 SNEGSKA (reference sequence). The CDR3 spans 11 residues.

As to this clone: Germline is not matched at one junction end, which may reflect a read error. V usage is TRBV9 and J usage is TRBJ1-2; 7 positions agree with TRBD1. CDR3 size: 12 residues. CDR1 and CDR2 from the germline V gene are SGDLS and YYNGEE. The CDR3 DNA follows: TGTGTCAGCAGCGATCAGGGGGGCGGCTACACCTTC. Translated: CVSSDQGGGYTF.

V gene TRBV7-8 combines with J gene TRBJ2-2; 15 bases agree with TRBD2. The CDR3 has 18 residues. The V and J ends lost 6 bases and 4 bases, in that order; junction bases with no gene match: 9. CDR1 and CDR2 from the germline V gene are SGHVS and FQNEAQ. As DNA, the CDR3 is TGTGCCAGCAGAGCCGGACTAGCGGGAGGGCCTGTCACCGGGGAGCTGTTTTTT. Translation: CASRAGLAGGPVTGELFF.

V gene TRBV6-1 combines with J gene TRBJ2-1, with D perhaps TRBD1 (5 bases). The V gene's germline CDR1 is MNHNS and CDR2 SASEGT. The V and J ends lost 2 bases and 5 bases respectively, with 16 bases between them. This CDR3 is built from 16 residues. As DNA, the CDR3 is TGTGCCAGCAGTGAATTCCCCTCAGGGCACGACAATGAGCAGTTCTTC. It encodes CASSEFPSGHDNEQFF.

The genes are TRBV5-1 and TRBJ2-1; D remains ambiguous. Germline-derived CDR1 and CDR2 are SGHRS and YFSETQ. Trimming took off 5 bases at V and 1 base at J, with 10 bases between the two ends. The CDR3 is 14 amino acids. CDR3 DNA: TGCGCCAGCAGTCCTGACACTTCCTACAATGAGCAGTTCTTC. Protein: CASSPDTSYNEQFF.

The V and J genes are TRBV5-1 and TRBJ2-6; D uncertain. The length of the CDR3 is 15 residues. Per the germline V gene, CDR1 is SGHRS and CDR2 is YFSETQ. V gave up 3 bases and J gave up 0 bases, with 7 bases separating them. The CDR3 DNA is TGCGCCAGCAGCTATGCTAGCTCTGGGGCCAACGTCCTGACTTTC. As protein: CASSYASSGANVLTF.

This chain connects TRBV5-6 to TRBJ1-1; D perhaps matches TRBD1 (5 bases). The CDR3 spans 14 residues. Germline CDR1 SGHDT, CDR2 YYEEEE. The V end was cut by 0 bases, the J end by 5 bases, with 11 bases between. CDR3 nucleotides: TGTGCCAGCAGCTTGGGGGGCACTCGGACTGAAGCTTTCTTT. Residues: CASSLGGTRTEAFF.

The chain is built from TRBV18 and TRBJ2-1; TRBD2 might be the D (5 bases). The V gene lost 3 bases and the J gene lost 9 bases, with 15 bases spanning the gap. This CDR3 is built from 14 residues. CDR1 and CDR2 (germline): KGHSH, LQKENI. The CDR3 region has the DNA TGTGCCAGCTCACCCTACGACTACTCCCGTGAGCAGTTCTTC. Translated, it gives CASSPYDYSREQFF.